This entry features one T cell receptor (beta chain) sequence. This sample was included in a study of blood T cells in healthy people across ages. CDR3 length: 12 residues. V was clipped by 7 bases and J by 11 bases, with 17 bases between them. It was with a sample-barcoded 5' primer and a J-beta primer mix that a second PCR of about 6 to 12 cycles was run. MiXCR was run by TCRdb on the 5' RACE reads, yielding one entry per CDR3 protein. The top ten clones hold 7.7% of a sample with about 1.7 million distinct CDR3 sequences, roughly 27% of them seen once. The TCR was taken from a young woman in good health. The sequenced sample consisted of blood. V usage is TRBV12-3 or TRBV12-4 and J usage is TRBJ1-1; D unresolved. The CDR3 region has the DNA TGTGCCAGCACGCAAGGGCTTTTAGGGGCTTTCTTT. Translating it yields CASTQGLLGAFF.